The rows below give T cell receptor beta chains drawn from one sample of a study of T-cell reconstitution after alpha-beta-depleted transplantation in children. TCRdb called the PCR reads again in MiXCR, with one record for every CDR3 protein. The sample consists of hundreds of thousands of distinct CDR3 sequences, 20% to 30% of them appearing once. Sequences were derived from PBMCs, mostly from graft donor cells, sampled 360 days after TCRalphabeta/CD19-depleted stem cell transplant. The receptor source for this set is a female patient aged 2 to 10 who had a stem cell transplant for congenital amegakaryocytic thrombocytopenia, so the T cells may come from the graft donor. Both conserved end residues are part of each CDR3. Each record gives: V gene, J gene, CDR3 protein.

v_call: TRBV6-2/TRBV6-3; j_call: TRBJ2-1; cdr3_aa: CASSYDSSGAYNEQFF
v_call: TRBV10-3; j_call: TRBJ2-2; cdr3_aa: CAIRGLARAGELFF
v_call: TRBV12-3/TRBV12-4; j_call: TRBJ2-1; cdr3_aa: CASSPGTFLAEQFF
v_call: TRBV2; j_call: TRBJ2-5; cdr3_aa: CASSDTWDFGETQYF
v_call: TRBV5-1; j_call: TRBJ1-1; cdr3_aa: CASSRDRTEAFF
v_call: TRBV5-1; j_call: TRBJ2-5; cdr3_aa: CASRRGRETQYF
v_call: TRBV20-1; j_call: TRBJ2-7; cdr3_aa: CSAKTSGPYYEQYF
v_call: TRBV25-1; j_call: TRBJ2-3; cdr3_aa: CASSESRGQGATDTQYF
v_call: TRBV20-1; j_call: TRBJ2-7; cdr3_aa: CSTLDRDHPYEQYF
v_call: TRBV24-1; j_call: TRBJ2-5; cdr3_aa: CATSDPRTGQQETQYF
v_call: TRBV6-2/TRBV6-3; j_call: TRBJ2-7; cdr3_aa: CASSLLRDRYEQYF
v_call: TRBV7-2; j_call: TRBJ2-2; cdr3_aa: CASSRRLDTGELFF
v_call: TRBV7-2; j_call: TRBJ2-1; cdr3_aa: CASSAKPSHEQFF
v_call: TRBV28; j_call: TRBJ1-5; cdr3_aa: CASNTGGSNQPQHF
v_call: TRBV20-1; j_call: TRBJ1-1; cdr3_aa: CSARQENTEAFF
v_call: TRBV6-1; j_call: TRBJ1-5; cdr3_aa: CASSEWTGDIQPQHF
v_call: TRBV4-3; j_call: TRBJ2-1; cdr3_aa: CASSQDRWGGLEHNEQFF
v_call: TRBV20-1; j_call: TRBJ2-1; cdr3_aa: CSARAYNEQFF
v_call: TRBV11-2; j_call: TRBJ1-1; cdr3_aa: CASSLVQRMNTEAFF
v_call: TRBV21-1; j_call: TRBJ2-2; cdr3_aa: CASSNDRECAGELFF
v_call: TRBV4-3; j_call: TRBJ2-1; cdr3_aa: CASSQDRREGVSYNEQFF
v_call: TRBV6-2/TRBV6-3; j_call: TRBJ1-2; cdr3_aa: CASSLTGGVSF
v_call: TRBV4-3; j_call: TRBJ1-2; cdr3_aa: CASSQTGTGYFGYTF
v_call: TRBV12-3/TRBV12-4; j_call: TRBJ2-7; cdr3_aa: CASSRDRTGGYSYEQYF
v_call: TRBV28; j_call: TRBJ2-1; cdr3_aa: CASSGQDSTQLCVNEQFF
v_call: TRBV12-3/TRBV12-4; j_call: TRBJ1-5; cdr3_aa: CASKGESNQPQHF
v_call: TRBV6-1; j_call: TRBJ1-2; cdr3_aa: CASSEALGTTNYGYTF
v_call: TRBV7-8; j_call: TRBJ2-1; cdr3_aa: CASSLAWRQSHNEQFF
v_call: TRBV7-9; j_call: TRBJ1-1; cdr3_aa: CASSRDAIEAFF
v_call: TRBV7-9; j_call: TRBJ1-4; cdr3_aa: CASSFRGATNEKLFF
v_call: TRBV6-2/TRBV6-3; j_call: TRBJ2-3; cdr3_aa: CASGTTDTQYF
v_call: TRBV20-1; j_call: TRBJ1-2; cdr3_aa: CSARGGPTGGNYGYTF
v_call: TRBV12-3/TRBV12-4; j_call: TRBJ2-1; cdr3_aa: CASSPLNEQFF
v_call: TRBV10-3; j_call: TRBJ2-3; cdr3_aa: CAISELDLRGAFGDTQYF
v_call: TRBV2; j_call: TRBJ2-3; cdr3_aa: CASSGTGTGTDTQYF
v_call: TRBV3-1; j_call: TRBJ2-1; cdr3_aa: CASSQAQDTMGFF
v_call: TRBV4-3; j_call: TRBJ2-5; cdr3_aa: CASSLHLSHLQETQYF
v_call: TRBV25-1; j_call: TRBJ2-2; cdr3_aa: CASTPAGPGELFF
v_call: TRBV7-9; j_call: TRBJ2-1; cdr3_aa: CASSLGLAGGSTEQFF
v_call: TRBV28; j_call: TRBJ2-5; cdr3_aa: CASSSQGGTETQYF
v_call: TRBV7-6; j_call: TRBJ2-1; cdr3_aa: CASSVPGAPYNEQFF
v_call: TRBV5-1; j_call: TRBJ2-3; cdr3_aa: CASSSTTLQTREPIPTDTQYF